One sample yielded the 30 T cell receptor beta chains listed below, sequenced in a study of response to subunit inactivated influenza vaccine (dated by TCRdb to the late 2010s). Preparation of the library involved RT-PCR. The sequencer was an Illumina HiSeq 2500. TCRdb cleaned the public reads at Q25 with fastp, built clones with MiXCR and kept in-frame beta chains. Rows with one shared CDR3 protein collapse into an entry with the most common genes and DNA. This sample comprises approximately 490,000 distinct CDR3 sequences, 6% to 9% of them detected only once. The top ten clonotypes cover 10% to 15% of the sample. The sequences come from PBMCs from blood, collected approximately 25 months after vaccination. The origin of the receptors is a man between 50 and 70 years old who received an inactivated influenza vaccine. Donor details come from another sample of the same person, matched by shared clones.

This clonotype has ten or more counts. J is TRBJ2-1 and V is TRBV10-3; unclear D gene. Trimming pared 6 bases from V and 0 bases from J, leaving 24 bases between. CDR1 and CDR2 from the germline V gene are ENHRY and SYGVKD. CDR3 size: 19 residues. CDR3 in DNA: TGTGCCATCAGGGAGAGCCAGGCGGCCGATATCCACTCCTACAATGAGCAGTTCTTC. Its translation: CAIRESQAADIHSYNEQFF.

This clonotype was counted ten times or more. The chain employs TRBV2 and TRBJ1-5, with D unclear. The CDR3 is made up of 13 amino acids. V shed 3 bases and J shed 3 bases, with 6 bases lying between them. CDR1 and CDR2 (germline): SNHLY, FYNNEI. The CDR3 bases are TGTGCCAGCAGTGAGGGGTTCAATCAGCCCCAGCATTTT. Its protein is CASSEGFNQPQHF.

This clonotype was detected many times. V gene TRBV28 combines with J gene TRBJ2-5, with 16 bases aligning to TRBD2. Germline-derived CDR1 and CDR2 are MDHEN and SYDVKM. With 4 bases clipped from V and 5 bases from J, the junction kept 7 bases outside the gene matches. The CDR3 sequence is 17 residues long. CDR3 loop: CASSWGQGLAGGETQYF. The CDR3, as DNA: TGTGCCAGCAGTTGGGGACAGGGACTAGCGGGGGGGGAGACCCAGTACTTC. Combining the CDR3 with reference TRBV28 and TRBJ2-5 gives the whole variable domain DVKVTQSSRYLVKRTGEKVFLECVQDMDHENMFWYRQDPGLGLRLIYFSYDVKMKEKGDIPEGYSVSREKKERFSLILESASTNQTSMYLCASSWGQGLAGGETQYFGPGTRLLVL.

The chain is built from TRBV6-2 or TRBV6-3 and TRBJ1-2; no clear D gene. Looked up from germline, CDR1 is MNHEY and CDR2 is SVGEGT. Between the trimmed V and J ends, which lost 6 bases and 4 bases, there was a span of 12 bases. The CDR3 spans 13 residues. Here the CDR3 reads CASRNPATYGYTF. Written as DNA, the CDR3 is TGTGCCAGCAGAAACCCGGCCACCTATGGCTACACCTTC.

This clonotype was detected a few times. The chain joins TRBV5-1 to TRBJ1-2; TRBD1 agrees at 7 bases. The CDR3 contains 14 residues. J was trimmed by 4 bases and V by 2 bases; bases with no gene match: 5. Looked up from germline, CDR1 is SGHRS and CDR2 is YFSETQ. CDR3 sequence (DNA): TGCGCCAGCAGCTTTACAGGGGCCACCTATGGCTACACCTTC. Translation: CASSFTGATYGYTF.

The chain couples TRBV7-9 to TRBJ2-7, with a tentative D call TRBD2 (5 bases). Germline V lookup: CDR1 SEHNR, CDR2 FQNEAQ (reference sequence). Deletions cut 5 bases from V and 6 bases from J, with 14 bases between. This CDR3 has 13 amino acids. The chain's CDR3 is CASSMRREGEQYF. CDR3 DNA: TGTGCCAGCAGCATGCGTCGGGAAGGCGAGCAGTACTTC.

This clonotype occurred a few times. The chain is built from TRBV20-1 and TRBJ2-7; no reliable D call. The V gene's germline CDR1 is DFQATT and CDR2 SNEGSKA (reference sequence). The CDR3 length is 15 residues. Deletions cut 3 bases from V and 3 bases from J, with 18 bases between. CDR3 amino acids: CSASSMISVSYEQYF. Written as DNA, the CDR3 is TGCAGTGCTAGCTCCATGATTTCGGTGAGCTACGAGCAGTACTTC.

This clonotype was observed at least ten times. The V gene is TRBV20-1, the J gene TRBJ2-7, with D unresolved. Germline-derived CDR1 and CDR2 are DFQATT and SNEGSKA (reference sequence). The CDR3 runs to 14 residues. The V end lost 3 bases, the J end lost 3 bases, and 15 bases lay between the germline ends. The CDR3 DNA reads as TGCAGTGCTAGGTCTCCAACAATTGACTACGAGCAGTACTTC. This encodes CSARSPTIDYEQYF.

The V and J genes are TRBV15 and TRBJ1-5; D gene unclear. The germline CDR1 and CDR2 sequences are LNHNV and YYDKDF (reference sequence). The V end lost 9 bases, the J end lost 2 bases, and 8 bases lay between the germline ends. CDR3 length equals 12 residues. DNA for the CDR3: TGTGCCACTTCCGTGGGCAATCAGCCCCAGCATTTT. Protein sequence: CATSVGNQPQHF.

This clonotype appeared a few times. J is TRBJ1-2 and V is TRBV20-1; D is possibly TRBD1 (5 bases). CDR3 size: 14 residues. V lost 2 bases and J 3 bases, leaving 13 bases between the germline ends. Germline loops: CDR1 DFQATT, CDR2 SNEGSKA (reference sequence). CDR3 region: CSARSGSQDYGYTF. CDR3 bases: TGCAGTGCTAGATCAGGGTCCCAGGACTATGGCTACACCTTC.

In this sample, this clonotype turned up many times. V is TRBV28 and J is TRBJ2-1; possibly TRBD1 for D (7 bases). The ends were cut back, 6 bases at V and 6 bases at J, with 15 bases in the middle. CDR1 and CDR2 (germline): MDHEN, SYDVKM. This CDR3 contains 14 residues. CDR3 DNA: TGTGCCAGCAGCCTACCTCAGGGGGGCAATGAGCAGTTCTTC. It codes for CASSLPQGGNEQFF.

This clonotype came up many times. CDR3 sequence reads: CASSFGTGELFF. The CDR3 DNA reads TGTGCCAGCAGTTTTGGCACCGGGGAGCTGTTTTTT. The chain recombines TRBV27 with TRBJ2-2; D call uncertain. The CDR3 loop spans 12 amino acids. Trimming left V 3 bases short and J 4 bases short, with 3 bases between. From germline, CDR1 is MNHEY and CDR2 SMNVEV (reference sequence).

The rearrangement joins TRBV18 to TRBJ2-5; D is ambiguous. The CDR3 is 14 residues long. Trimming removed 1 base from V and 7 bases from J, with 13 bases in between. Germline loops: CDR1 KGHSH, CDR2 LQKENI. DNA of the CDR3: TGTGCCAGCTCACCACTAAGTGGCGAAGGGACCCAGTACTTC. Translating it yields CASSPLSGEGTQYF.

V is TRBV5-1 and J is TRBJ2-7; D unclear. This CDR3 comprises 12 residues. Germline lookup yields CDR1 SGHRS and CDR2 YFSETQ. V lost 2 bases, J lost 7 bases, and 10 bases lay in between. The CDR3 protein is CASSLTLGEQYF. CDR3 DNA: TGCGCCAGCAGCTTAACTCTGGGGGAGCAGTACTTC.

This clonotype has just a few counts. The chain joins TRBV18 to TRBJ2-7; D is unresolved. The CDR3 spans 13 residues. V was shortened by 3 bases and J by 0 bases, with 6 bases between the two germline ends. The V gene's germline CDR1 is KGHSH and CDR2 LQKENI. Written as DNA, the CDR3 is TGTGCCAGCTCACCGCTACACTCCTACGAGCAGTACTTC. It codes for CASSPLHSYEQYF.

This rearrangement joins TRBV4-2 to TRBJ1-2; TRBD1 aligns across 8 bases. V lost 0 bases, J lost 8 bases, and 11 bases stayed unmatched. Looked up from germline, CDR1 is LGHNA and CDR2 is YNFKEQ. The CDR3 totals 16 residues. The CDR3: CASSQDRDRRTIGYTF. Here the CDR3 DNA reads TGTGCCAGCAGCCAAGATCGGGACAGGAGGACGATCGGCTACACCTTC.

The DNA for the CDR3 is TGTGCCAGCAGCTTGGACGGGGGCCGACAGCCCCAGCATTTT. Its protein is CASSLDGGRQPQHF. The chain uses TRBV11-2 and TRBJ1-5; D perhaps matches TRBD1 (6 bases). The CDR3 extends over 14 amino acids. The V gene's germline CDR1 is SGHAT and CDR2 FQNNGV. V was trimmed by 3 bases and J by 7 bases, leaving 13 bases between them. Variable domain in full (rest from reference TRBV11-2 and TRBJ1-5): EAGVAQSPRYKIIEKRQSVAFWCNPISGHATLYWYQQILGQGPKLLIQFQNNGVVDDSQLPKDRFSAERLKGVDSTLKIQPAKLEDSAVYLCASSLDGGRQPQHFGDGTRLSIL.

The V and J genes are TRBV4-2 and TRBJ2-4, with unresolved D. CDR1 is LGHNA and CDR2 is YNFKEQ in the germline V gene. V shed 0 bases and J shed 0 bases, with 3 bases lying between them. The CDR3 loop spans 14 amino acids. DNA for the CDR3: TGTGCCAGCAGCCAAGACTTAGCCAAAAACATTCAGTACTTC. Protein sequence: CASSQDLAKNIQYF.

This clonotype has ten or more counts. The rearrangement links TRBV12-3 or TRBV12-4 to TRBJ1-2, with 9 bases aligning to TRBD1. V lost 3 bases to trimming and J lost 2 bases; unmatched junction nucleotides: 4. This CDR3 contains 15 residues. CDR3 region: CASSLDRGRNYGYTF. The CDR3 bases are TGTGCCAGCAGTTTGGACAGGGGAAGGAACTATGGCTACACCTTC.

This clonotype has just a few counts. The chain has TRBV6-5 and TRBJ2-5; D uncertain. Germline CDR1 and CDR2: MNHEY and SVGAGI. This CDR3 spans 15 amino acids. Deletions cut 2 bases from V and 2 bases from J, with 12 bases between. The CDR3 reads CASSYLGPSQETQYF. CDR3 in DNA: TGTGCCAGCAGTTACCTCGGGCCATCGCAAGAGACCCAGTACTTC.

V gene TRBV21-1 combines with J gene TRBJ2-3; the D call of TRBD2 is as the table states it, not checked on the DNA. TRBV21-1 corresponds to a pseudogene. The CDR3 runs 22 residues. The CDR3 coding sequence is TGTGCCAGCAGCAAGCGGCAGCGGCAGAACCCAAACCAAGCAATAGACACAGATACGCAGTATTTT. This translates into CASSKRQRQNPNQAIDTDTQYF.

This CDR3 reads CASSQTGSSTDTQYF. CDR3 nucleotides: TGTGCCAGCAGCCAGACGGGGTCTAGCACAGATACGCAGTATTTT. The rearrangement joins TRBV7-6 to TRBJ2-3; D may be TRBD2 (5 bases). From germline, CDR1 is SGHVS and CDR2 FNYEAQ. This CDR3 is 15 amino acids long. V shed 5 bases and J shed 0 bases, with 12 bases lying between them.

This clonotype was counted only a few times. CDR3 region: CASSQDLVRQGATLGTEAFF. The CDR3 DNA reads TGTGCCAGCAGCCAAGATCTAGTGAGACAGGGGGCAACACTGGGTACTGAAGCTTTCTTT. The rearrangement joins TRBV4-2 to TRBJ1-1; 10 nucleotides align to TRBD1. Germline V lookup: CDR1 LGHNA, CDR2 YNFKEQ. With 0 bases clipped from V and 5 bases from J, the junction kept 18 bases outside the gene matches. The CDR3 runs 20 residues.

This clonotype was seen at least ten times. The CDR3 is CASSTTYTGNDGYTF. CDR3 nucleotide sequence: TGTGCCAGCAGCACTACGTATACAGGGAACGATGGCTACACCTTC. This chain uses TRBV7-9 with TRBJ1-2, with a weak D call TRBD1 (6 bases). In germline, CDR1 is SEHNR, CDR2 FQNEAQ (reference sequence). V was shortened by 5 bases and J by 6 bases, with 19 bases between the two germline ends. CDR3 size: 15 residues.

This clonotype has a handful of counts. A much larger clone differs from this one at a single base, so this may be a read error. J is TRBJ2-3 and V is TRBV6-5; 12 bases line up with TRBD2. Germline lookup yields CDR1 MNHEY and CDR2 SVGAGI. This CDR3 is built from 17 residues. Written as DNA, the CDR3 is TGTGCCACCAGTTACTCGTTGTCCCTAGCGGGAGGGGATACGCAGTATTTT. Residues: CATSYSLSLAGGDTQYF.

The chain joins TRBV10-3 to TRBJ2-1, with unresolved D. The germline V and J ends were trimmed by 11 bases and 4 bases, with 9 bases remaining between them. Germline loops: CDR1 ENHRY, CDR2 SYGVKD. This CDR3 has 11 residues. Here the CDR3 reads CASQDYNEQFF. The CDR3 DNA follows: TGTGCCTCCCAGGATTACAATGAGCAGTTCTTC.

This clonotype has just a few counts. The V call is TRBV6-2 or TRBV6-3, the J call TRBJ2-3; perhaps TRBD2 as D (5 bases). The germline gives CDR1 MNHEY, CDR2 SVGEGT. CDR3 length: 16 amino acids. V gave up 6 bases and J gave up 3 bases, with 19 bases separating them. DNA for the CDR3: TGTGCCAGCAGCCCATGGAGGAGCGTAGGTACAGATACGCAGTATTTT. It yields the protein CASSPWRSVGTDTQYF.

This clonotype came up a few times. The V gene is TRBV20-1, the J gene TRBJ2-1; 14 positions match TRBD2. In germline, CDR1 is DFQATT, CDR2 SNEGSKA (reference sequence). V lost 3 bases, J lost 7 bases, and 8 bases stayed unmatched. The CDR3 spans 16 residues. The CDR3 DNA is TGCAGTGCTAGGGTCCTAGGGACTAGCGGGAGTAATGAGCAGTTCTTC. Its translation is CSARVLGTSGSNEQFF.

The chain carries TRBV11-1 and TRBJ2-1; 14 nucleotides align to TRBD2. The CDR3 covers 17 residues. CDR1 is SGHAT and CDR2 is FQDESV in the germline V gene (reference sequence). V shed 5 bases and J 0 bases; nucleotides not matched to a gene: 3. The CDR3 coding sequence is TGTGCCAGCAGCCTAGGGACTAGCGGGAGCTCCTACAATGAGCAGTTCTTC. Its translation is CASSLGTSGSSYNEQFF.

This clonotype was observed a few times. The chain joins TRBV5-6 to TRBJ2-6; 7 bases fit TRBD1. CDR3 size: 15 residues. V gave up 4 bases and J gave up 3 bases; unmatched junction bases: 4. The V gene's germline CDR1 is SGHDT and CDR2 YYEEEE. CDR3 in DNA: TGTGCCAGCAGCCTTCCAGGGGGTGGGGCCAACGTCCTGACTTTC. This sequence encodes CASSLPGGGANVLTF.